This passage covers 18 T cell receptor beta chains from one sample sequenced in a study of T-cell reconstitution after alpha-beta-depleted transplantation in children. Researchers prepared the TCRbeta library using unique molecular identifiers, the study reports. TCRdb processed the PCR reads anew with MiXCR; each CDR3 protein has one entry. The sample consists of about 360,000 distinct CDR3 sequences, roughly 14% of them appearing once. Material: PBMCs, obtained from the stem cell graft. All receptors come from a human donor who donated a stem cell graft to a child with Fanconi anemia.

The CDR3 spells CASSRDYEQYF. In DNA, the CDR3 is TGTGCCAGCAGCCGAGACTACGAGCAGTACTTC. This sequence joins TRBV7-9 and TRBJ2-7; D ambiguous. V gave up 5 bases and J gave up 3 bases, with 5 bases separating them. The CDR3 runs 11 residues. Germline V gives CDR1 SEHNR, CDR2 FQNEAQ (reference sequence).

A few counts support this clonotype. This chain uses TRBV4-3 with TRBJ2-3; D is unresolved. CDR1 is LGHNA and CDR2 is YSLEER in the germline V gene. Trimming pared 2 bases from V and 0 bases from J, leaving 12 bases between. The CDR3 consists of 16 residues. CDR3 amino acids: CASSQSGGYSTDTQYF. The CDR3 nucleotides read TGCGCCAGCAGCCAATCTGGCGGTTACAGCACAGATACGCAGTATTTT.

This clonotype was found a few times. The chain combines TRBV5-5 with TRBJ1-4; 7 nucleotides match TRBD1. Trimming cost V 2 bases and J 4 bases; bases outside gene matches: 8. The CDR3 sequence is 16 residues long. Germline V gene data show CDR1 as SGHKS and CDR2 as YYEKEE (reference sequence). The CDR3 DNA reads as TGTGCCAGCAGCTTCCGACCACAGGGGTTTAATGAAAAACTGTTTTTT. This translates into CASSFRPQGFNEKLFF.

The V call is TRBV3-1, the J call TRBJ2-7; D unclear. Trimming removed 4 bases at V and 6 bases at J, with 10 bases between. CDR1 is LGHDT and CDR2 is YNNKEL in the germline V gene (reference sequence). This CDR3 contains 12 residues. Here the CDR3 reads CASSPTPLEQYF. CDR3 bases: TGTGCCAGCAGCCCTACTCCTCTCGAGCAGTACTTC.

Ten or more counts support this clonotype. The chain carries TRBV12-3 or TRBV12-4 and TRBJ2-3, with D possibly matching TRBD1 (6 bases). The CDR3 has 15 amino acids. V was trimmed by 5 bases and J by 2 bases, leaving 14 bases between them. The CDR3 region is CASSRGFQPTDTQYF. DNA for the CDR3: TGTGCCAGCAGTAGGGGGTTCCAGCCCACAGATACGCAGTATTTT.

This clonotype has just a few counts. This sequence joins TRBV6-1 and TRBJ1-5; 8 bases agree with TRBD1. The CDR3 is 13 residues long. V shed 8 bases and J 4 bases; nucleotides not matched to a gene: 4. The germline V gene encodes CDR1 MNHNS and CDR2 SASEGT. The chain's CDR3 is CASDRDRNQPQHF. CDR3 in DNA: TGTGCCAGCGACCGGGACAGGAATCAGCCCCAGCATTTT.

This clonotype was counted many times. This rearrangement joins TRBV27 to TRBJ1-2, with a weak D call TRBD1 (5 bases). Germline assignment: CDR1 MNHEY and CDR2 SMNVEV (reference sequence). The germline V and J ends were trimmed by 3 bases and 4 bases, with 9 bases remaining between them. The CDR3 length is 13 residues. For the CDR3, the DNA is TGTGCCAGCAGTTTGCGGGGCGGCTATGGCTACACCTTC. This sequence encodes CASSLRGGYGYTF.

The CDR3 nucleotides are TGCGCCAGCAGCTTGAGGACATTCACAGATACGCAGTATTTT. Translating it yields CASSLRTFTDTQYF. The chain recombines TRBV5-1 with TRBJ2-3; D might be TRBD1 (5 bases). Germline V gives CDR1 SGHRS, CDR2 YFSETQ. V shed 1 base and J shed 2 bases, with 8 bases lying between them. CDR3 length: 14 residues.

This clonotype was counted only a few times. V usage is TRBV12-3 or TRBV12-4 and J usage is TRBJ2-1, with TRBD2 matching 13 bases. The length of the CDR3 is 15 residues. V lost 6 bases and J lost 2; bases outside the gene matches: 1. In nucleotides, the CDR3 is TGTGCCAGCAGGGGACTAGCGGGGACCTACAATGAGCAGTTCTTC. Its translation is CASRGLAGTYNEQFF.

This chain links TRBV10-1 with TRBJ2-2, with 9 bases that match TRBD1. The V gene end was trimmed by 6 bases and the J gene end by 3 bases; junction bases not matched to a gene: 2. CDR3 length: 14 amino acids. CDR1 WNHNN and CDR2 SYGVQD come from the germline V gene (reference sequence). CDR3 bases: TGCGCCAGCAGACGGACAGGGGACACCGGGGAGCTGTTTTTT. Amino acids: CASRRTGDTGELFF.

The chain uses TRBV5-5 and TRBJ2-7, with TRBD2 as a possible D gene (7 bases). In germline, CDR1 is SGHKS, CDR2 YYEKEE (reference sequence). Trimming cost V 4 bases and J 5 bases, with 13 bases left between them. The CDR3 runs 13 residues. The chain's CDR3 is CASSRKGGDEQYV. Written as DNA, the CDR3 is TGTGCCAGCAGCCGCAAAGGGGGGGACGAGCAGTACGTC.

V gene TRBV12-3 or TRBV12-4 combines with J gene TRBJ2-5; D perhaps matches TRBD2 (7 bases). The CDR3 extends over 16 amino acids. The V end lost 6 bases, the J end lost 5 bases, and 22 bases lay between the germline ends. DNA for the CDR3: TGTGCCAGCAGCCTAAGAGGGGGAGGGTTCCGGGAGACCCAGTACTTC. Translated: CASSLRGGGFRETQYF.

The chain employs TRBV7-2 and TRBJ2-3; D is possibly TRBD1 (8 bases). The germline V and J ends were trimmed by 2 bases and 2 bases, with 17 bases remaining between them. This CDR3 comprises 17 residues. Germline values: CDR1 SGHTA, CDR2 FQGNSA. The CDR3 DNA sequence: TGTGCCAGCAGCTTAAGGGGAGGGGGACAGGCCACAGATACGCAGTATTTT. This encodes CASSLRGGGQATDTQYF.

This chain links TRBV20-1 with TRBJ2-3; a weak D match, TRBD1 (5 bases). Germline assignment: CDR1 DFQATT and CDR2 SNEGSKA (reference sequence). Trimming stripped 7 bases from V and 3 bases from J, with 14 bases between. This CDR3 is 13 amino acids long. In DNA form, the CDR3 reads TGCAGTGTTGCAGGGCGTATGACAGATACGCAGTATTTT. This sequence encodes CSVAGRMTDTQYF.

There are a few counts of this clonotype. The chain recombines TRBV20-1 with TRBJ2-3; TRBD2 matches 7 bases. Trimming cost V 4 bases and J 2 bases; bases outside gene matches: 6. Germline assignment: CDR1 DFQATT and CDR2 SNEGSKA (reference sequence). This CDR3 region has 14 residues. The CDR3 protein is CSAISSGATDTQYF. Here the CDR3 DNA reads TGCAGTGCTATCTCTAGCGGTGCCACAGATACGCAGTATTTT.

This chain connects TRBV12-3 or TRBV12-4 to TRBJ2-1, with 8 positions matching TRBD2. The CDR3 loop spans 15 amino acids. With V trimmed by 5 bases and J by 2 bases, 5 bases remained unmatched. The CDR3 here is CASSMSGGPYNEQFF. DNA of the CDR3: TGTGCCAGCAGTATGAGCGGGGGCCCCTACAATGAGCAGTTCTTC.

The chain joins TRBV7-9 to TRBJ1-5; the D is unclear. The CDR3 sequence is 14 residues long. The V and J ends lost 7 bases and 4 bases respectively, with 14 bases between them. Germline V gene data show CDR1 as SEHNR and CDR2 as FQNEAQ (reference sequence). The CDR3 coding sequence is TGTGCCAGCAATCGCCGGGCCCATAATCAGCCCCAGCATTTT. Translating gives CASNRRAHNQPQHF.

The rearrangement uses TRBV27 and TRBJ2-2; a weak D match, TRBD2 (5 bases). Trimming took 7 bases from V and 8 from J, leaving 23 bases between them. This CDR3 is built from 16 residues. Per the germline V gene, CDR1 is MNHEY and CDR2 is SMNVEV (reference sequence). CDR3 amino acids: CASNPGRQLARGELFF. The CDR3 DNA sequence: TGTGCCAGCAACCCTGGGCGGCAGCTAGCTAGGGGGGAGCTGTTTTTT.